These T cell receptor beta chains were read from a single sample in a study of T cell responses to AZD1222 COVID-19 vaccine. Assay: immunoSEQ multiplex PCR; the TCRdb copy retains only in-frame clones and omits some. Among about 140,000 clones listed, 80% to 90% were seen once. Sequenced material: peripheral blood, taken on day 0 of AZD1222 vaccination. The receptors were sampled from an adult in good health. Each CDR3 is given with its conserved first and last residue. A D gene is named only where the DNA matches it firmly. Only part of the rows carry a size: once, few, many, or a class if the clone is expanded.

D gene: TRBD2; clone size: NA; J gene: TRBJ2-7; V gene: TRBV19; CDR3 protein: CASRGLAGSSYEQYF; CDR3 DNA: TGTGCCAGTAGAGGGCTAGCGGGAAGCTCCTACGAGCAGTACTTC
D gene: NA; clone size: NA; J gene: TRBJ2-7; V gene: TRBV30; CDR3 protein: CAWSTRYEQYF; CDR3 DNA: TGTGCCTGGAGTACACGATACGAGCAGTACTTC
D gene: NA; clone size: NA; J gene: TRBJ1-5; V gene: TRBV28; CDR3 protein: CASSLRVWRWRRISSNQPQHF; CDR3 DNA: TGTGCCAGCAGTTTACGGGTTTGGCGGTGGCGGAGAATTTCTAGCAATCAGCCCCAGCATTTT
D gene: TRBD2; clone size: NA; J gene: TRBJ2-7; V gene: TRBV3-1/TRBV3-2; CDR3 protein: CASSQVTGSTGLAGEQYF; CDR3 DNA: TGTGCCAGCAGCCAAGTTACAGGATCTACGGGACTAGCTGGCGAGCAGTACTTC
D gene: TRBD2; clone size: NA; J gene: TRBJ2-7; V gene: TRBV27; CDR3 protein: CASSLSPPSAGLGEQYF; CDR3 DNA: TGTGCCAGCAGTTTATCCCCTCCCTCAGCGGGGCTTGGGGAGCAGTACTTC
D gene: NA; clone size: NA; J gene: TRBJ2-3; V gene: TRBV24-1; CDR3 protein: CATSVRARTIPLGDTQYF; CDR3 DNA: TGTGCCACCAGTGTAAGGGCCCGGACTATCCCGTTGGGAGATACGCAGTATTTT
D gene: TRBD1; clone size: NA; J gene: TRBJ1-4; V gene: TRBV5-4; CDR3 protein: CASSLAPRDSEKLFF; CDR3 DNA: TGTGCCAGCAGCTTGGCACCTAGGGACAGCGAAAAACTGTTTTTT
D gene: TRBD1; clone size: NA; J gene: TRBJ1-5; V gene: TRBV28; CDR3 protein: CASSGQGVFGNQPQHF; CDR3 DNA: TGTGCCAGCAGCGGACAGGGGGTTTTCGGCAATCAGCCCCAGCATTTT
D gene: NA; clone size: NA; J gene: TRBJ1-2; V gene: TRBV4-1; CDR3 protein: CASSQERVAYGYTF; CDR3 DNA: TGCGCCAGCAGCCAAGAAAGGGTGGCCTATGGCTACACCTTC
D gene: NA; clone size: NA; J gene: TRBJ1-1; V gene: TRBV10-3; CDR3 protein: CAISDTADRGAFF; CDR3 DNA: TGTGCCATCAGTGACACGGCGGACAGAGGGGCTTTCTTT
D gene: TRBD1; clone size: NA; J gene: TRBJ1-2; V gene: TRBV28; CDR3 protein: CASSLAAGGVYGYTF; CDR3 DNA: TGTGCCAGCAGTTTAGCGGCAGGGGGCGTCTATGGCTACACCTTC
D gene: NA; clone size: NA; J gene: TRBJ1-1; V gene: TRBV7-3; CDR3 protein: CASSLGGAEAFF; CDR3 DNA: TGTGCCAGCAGCTTAGGGGGCGCTGAAGCTTTCTTT
D gene: NA; clone size: NA; J gene: TRBJ1-1; V gene: TRBV7-9; CDR3 protein: CATRTGPSFPDTEAFF; CDR3 DNA: TGTGCCACCAGGACGGGCCCCAGTTTTCCGGACACTGAAGCTTTCTTT
D gene: NA; clone size: NA; J gene: TRBJ2-5; V gene: TRBV2; CDR3 protein: CASKGGALGTQYF; CDR3 DNA: TGTGCCAGCAAAGGGGGTGCCTTGGGGACCCAGTACTTC
D gene: NA; clone size: NA; J gene: TRBJ2-6; V gene: TRBV6-2/TRBV6-3; CDR3 protein: CASSYSTGSSGANVLTF; CDR3 DNA: TGTGCCAGCAGTTACTCGACGGGCAGCTCTGGGGCCAACGTCCTGACTTTC
D gene: TRBD1; clone size: NA; J gene: TRBJ1-6; V gene: TRBV12-5; CDR3 protein: CASGLGATDPGQGFSPLHF; CDR3 DNA: TGTGCTAGTGGTTTGGGGGCGACCGACCCGGGACAGGGGTTTTCACCCCTCCACTTT
D gene: TRBD1; clone size: few; J gene: TRBJ1-2; V gene: TRBV4-1; CDR3 protein: CASSQVDRGDYGYTF; CDR3 DNA: TGCGCCAGCAGCCAAGTCGACAGGGGGGACTATGGCTACACCTTC
D gene: NA; clone size: NA; J gene: TRBJ2-1; V gene: TRBV7-9; CDR3 protein: CASSNRREGPHGEQFF; CDR3 DNA: TGTGCCAGCAGCAACCGGCGGGAAGGGCCTCATGGGGAGCAGTTCTTC
D gene: NA; clone size: NA; J gene: TRBJ2-7; V gene: TRBV15; CDR3 protein: CATSGSRGRYEQYF; CDR3 DNA: TGTGCCACCAGCGGATCCCGGGGTCGCTACGAGCAGTACTTC
D gene: NA; clone size: NA; J gene: TRBJ2-7; V gene: TRBV29-1; CDR3 protein: CSVDRLDNGEQYF; CDR3 DNA: TGCAGCGTTGACAGGCTAGATAACGGGGAGCAGTACTTC
D gene: TRBD1; clone size: NA; J gene: TRBJ2-5; V gene: TRBV18; CDR3 protein: CASSPTGGGRETQYF; CDR3 DNA: TGTGCCAGCTCGCCCACAGGGGGCGGGAGAGAGACCCAGTACTTC
D gene: NA; clone size: NA; J gene: TRBJ2-2; V gene: TRBV12-3/TRBV12-4; CDR3 protein: CASSFIVGELFF; CDR3 DNA: TGTGCCAGCAGTTTCATAGTCGGGGAGCTGTTTTTT
D gene: NA; clone size: NA; J gene: TRBJ2-1; V gene: TRBV7-3; CDR3 protein: CASSAITPGEQFF; CDR3 DNA: TGTGCCAGCAGCGCAATTACTCCGGGTGAGCAGTTCTTC
D gene: NA; clone size: NA; J gene: TRBJ2-1; V gene: TRBV30; CDR3 protein: CAWSVGLLNEQFF; CDR3 DNA: TGTGCCTGGAGTGTGGGACTTCTCAATGAGCAGTTCTTC
D gene: NA; clone size: NA; J gene: TRBJ2-5; V gene: TRBV6-5; CDR3 protein: CASSSHNMDQETQYF; CDR3 DNA: TGTGCCAGCAGTTCCCACAACATGGACCAAGAGACCCAGTACTTC
D gene: NA; clone size: NA; J gene: TRBJ1-1; V gene: TRBV7-9; CDR3 protein: CASSPIGREGFTEAFF; CDR3 DNA: TGTGCCAGCAGCCCCATCGGCAGGGAAGGGTTCACTGAAGCTTTCTTT
D gene: NA; clone size: few; J gene: TRBJ1-6; V gene: TRBV24-1; CDR3 protein: CATSAGTNNSPLHF; CDR3 DNA: TGTGCCACCAGTGCCGGGACAAATAATTCACCCCTCCACTTT
D gene: TRBD1; clone size: NA; J gene: TRBJ1-1; V gene: TRBV19; CDR3 protein: CASRTWTGLNTEAFF; CDR3 DNA: TGTGCCAGTAGGACTTGGACAGGTCTGAACACTGAAGCTTTCTTT
D gene: NA; clone size: NA; J gene: TRBJ2-7; V gene: TRBV4-2; CDR3 protein: CASSQDSGGGRYEQYF; CDR3 DNA: TGTGCCAGCAGCCAAGATAGTGGGGGGGGCCGGTACGAGCAGTACTTC
D gene: TRBD2; clone size: NA; J gene: TRBJ2-1; V gene: TRBV27; CDR3 protein: CASSSNSGSSYNEQFF; CDR3 DNA: TGTGCCAGCAGTTCAAATAGCGGGAGTTCCTACAATGAGCAGTTCTTC
D gene: TRBD2; clone size: NA; J gene: TRBJ2-1; V gene: TRBV6-1; CDR3 protein: CASSERLARLTYNEQFF; CDR3 DNA: TGTGCCAGCAGTGAAAGACTAGCGCGTCTAACCTACAATGAGCAGTTCTTC
D gene: TRBD1; clone size: NA; J gene: TRBJ1-4; V gene: TRBV10-3; CDR3 protein: CAIKGQLNEKLFF; CDR3 DNA: TGTGCCATCAAGGGACAGCTTAATGAAAAACTGTTTTTT
D gene: NA; clone size: NA; J gene: TRBJ2-6; V gene: TRBV11-2; CDR3 protein: CASSLSAGANVLTF; CDR3 DNA: TGTGCCAGCAGCTTATCGGCTGGGGCCAACGTCCTGACTTTC
D gene: TRBD1; clone size: NA; J gene: TRBJ1-2; V gene: TRBV11-2; CDR3 protein: CASSWDRAYGYTF; CDR3 DNA: TGTGCCAGCAGCTGGGACAGGGCCTATGGCTACACCTTC
D gene: NA; clone size: NA; J gene: TRBJ1-2; V gene: TRBV2; CDR3 protein: CASVIGADGYTF; CDR3 DNA: TGTGCCAGCGTAATTGGTGCCGATGGCTACACCTTC
D gene: NA; clone size: once; J gene: TRBJ1-3; V gene: TRBV7-9; CDR3 protein: CASSSGQRSGNTIYF; CDR3 DNA: TGTGCCAGCAGCTCCGGACAGCGCTCTGGAAACACCATATATTTT
D gene: NA; clone size: NA; J gene: TRBJ2-1; V gene: TRBV5-4; CDR3 protein: CASSSPTTSRDEQFF; CDR3 DNA: TGTGCCAGCAGCAGCCCCACTACTTCCCGGGATGAGCAGTTCTTC
D gene: TRBD2; clone size: NA; J gene: TRBJ2-3; V gene: TRBV28; CDR3 protein: CASSAAFPRLAGGTDTQYF; CDR3 DNA: TGTGCCAGCAGCGCCGCTTTCCCCAGACTAGCGGGAGGCACAGATACGCAGTATTTT
D gene: TRBD1; clone size: once; J gene: TRBJ1-5; V gene: TRBV6-5; CDR3 protein: CASRPGTGLSQPQHF; CDR3 DNA: TGTGCCAGCAGACCAGGGACAGGTTTATCTCAGCCCCAGCATTTT
D gene: NA; clone size: NA; J gene: TRBJ1-1; V gene: TRBV10-3; CDR3 protein: CAMRTGGPMNTEAFF; CDR3 DNA: TGTGCCATGAGAACTGGGGGCCCCATGAACACTGAAGCTTTCTTT
D gene: TRBD2; clone size: once; J gene: TRBJ2-1; V gene: TRBV7-9; CDR3 protein: CASSSSAGGLDEQFF; CDR3 DNA: TGTGCCAGCAGCTCCTCCGCGGGGGGGTTGGATGAGCAGTTCTTC
D gene: NA; clone size: once; J gene: TRBJ1-5; V gene: TRBV30; CDR3 protein: CAWSVDRKPGQPQHF; CDR3 DNA: TGTGCCTGGAGTGTAGACAGGAAGCCAGGGCAGCCCCAGCATTTT
D gene: NA; clone size: once; J gene: TRBJ1-1; V gene: TRBV2; CDR3 protein: CASSPFLDGAFF; CDR3 DNA: TGTGCCAGCAGCCCCTTTCTGGACGGAGCTTTCTTT
D gene: NA; clone size: NA; J gene: TRBJ1-2; V gene: TRBV6-5; CDR3 protein: CASSYSPAAPSGYTF; CDR3 DNA: TGTGCCAGCAGTTACTCCCCAGCGGCCCCCTCGGGCTACACCTTC
D gene: TRBD2; clone size: NA; J gene: TRBJ2-2; V gene: TRBV6-5; CDR3 protein: CASSYLLTSGAGELFF; CDR3 DNA: TGTGCCAGCAGTTACCTTCTGACTAGCGGGGCAGGGGAGCTGTTTTTT
D gene: NA; clone size: NA; J gene: TRBJ1-5; V gene: TRBV6-5; CDR3 protein: CASSRGRPNNQPQHF; CDR3 DNA: TGTGCCAGCTCCAGGGGAAGACCGAACAATCAGCCCCAGCATTTT
D gene: NA; clone size: NA; J gene: TRBJ1-5; V gene: TRBV18; CDR3 protein: CASSPRMGSNQPQHF; CDR3 DNA: TGTGCCAGCTCACCACGGATGGGGAGTAATCAGCCCCAGCATTTT
D gene: NA; clone size: NA; J gene: TRBJ2-5; V gene: TRBV28; CDR3 protein: CASSLGAYQETQYF; CDR3 DNA: TGTGCCAGCAGTTTGGGGGCGTACCAAGAGACCCAGTACTTC
D gene: TRBD1; clone size: NA; J gene: TRBJ1-2; V gene: TRBV23-1; CDR3 protein: CASSQRDRGQEAYGYTF; CDR3 DNA: TGCGCCAGCAGTCAAAGGGACAGGGGACAAGAGGCCTATGGCTACACCTTC
D gene: NA; clone size: NA; J gene: TRBJ1-5; V gene: TRBV16; CDR3 protein: CASSQRGGKETQHF; CDR3 DNA: TGTGCCAGCAGCCAACGGGGAGGGAAAGAGACCCAGCATTTT
D gene: TRBD2; clone size: few; J gene: TRBJ2-7; V gene: TRBV7-8; CDR3 protein: CASSYRLAGLDTEQYF; CDR3 DNA: TGTGCCAGCAGCTATCGACTAGCGGGCTTAGATACCGAGCAGTACTTC
D gene: TRBD1; clone size: NA; J gene: TRBJ1-2; V gene: TRBV28; CDR3 protein: CASSGTAPWYGYTF; CDR3 DNA: TGTGCCAGCAGCGGGACAGCCCCCTGGTATGGCTACACCTTC
D gene: NA; clone size: NA; J gene: TRBJ1-1; V gene: TRBV6-5; CDR3 protein: CASSPPWGHEAFF; CDR3 DNA: TGTGCCAGCAGTCCTCCTTGGGGACATGAAGCTTTCTTT
D gene: NA; clone size: NA; J gene: TRBJ2-3; V gene: TRBV30; CDR3 protein: CAWRGYSGTDTQYF; CDR3 DNA: TGTGCCTGGAGGGGGTACTCGGGCACAGATACGCAGTATTTT
D gene: TRBD1; clone size: NA; J gene: TRBJ2-7; V gene: TRBV19; CDR3 protein: CASSIVLFPGQGGEQYF; CDR3 DNA: TGTGCCAGTAGTATAGTGTTGTTTCCGGGACAGGGTGGCGAGCAGTACTTC
D gene: NA; clone size: once; J gene: TRBJ2-5; V gene: TRBV5-8; CDR3 protein: CASRSRGAGETQYF; CDR3 DNA: TGTGCCAGCAGGTCCCGGGGGGCCGGGGAGACCCAGTACTTC
D gene: TRBD1; clone size: NA; J gene: TRBJ2-7; V gene: TRBV30; CDR3 protein: CAWSPGTGGYEQYF; CDR3 DNA: TGTGCCTGGAGTCCAGGGACAGGGGGCTACGAGCAGTACTTC
D gene: NA; clone size: NA; J gene: TRBJ2-3; V gene: TRBV6-4; CDR3 protein: CASSDSIRGTIHF; CDR3 DNA: TGTGCCAGCAGTGACTCGATCCGGGGAACGATACATTTT
D gene: NA; clone size: NA; J gene: TRBJ2-3; V gene: TRBV7-8; CDR3 protein: CASSTQRWPNTDTQYF; CDR3 DNA: TGTGCCAGCAGCACCCAGAGATGGCCTAACACAGATACGCAGTATTTT
D gene: TRBD2; clone size: NA; J gene: TRBJ2-1; V gene: TRBV15; CDR3 protein: CATSRVRDSLAGNEQFF; CDR3 DNA: TGTGCCACCAGCAGAGTCAGGGACTCTTTAGCGGGCAATGAGCAGTTCTTC